Listed below are T cell receptor beta chains from one sample, sequenced in a study of blood T cell repertoires in COVID-19. The method was immunoSEQ multiplex PCR; TCRdb's version includes in-frame clones alone and lacks a portion of them. The sample holds a few hundred thousand clones, around 89% seen once. The sample taken for sequencing was PBMCs or T cells enriched from blood (not recorded which). These TCRs come from a man aged 25-45 years who had been exposed to COVID-19. Both conserved end residues are part of each CDR3. The D gene is left open where the match is weak. Not every row has a clone size; where given, it reads once, few, many or a size class.

CDR3 protein: CASSYSRQGANEQFF; CDR3 DNA: TGTGCCAGCAGTTACTCGAGACAGGGGGCTAATGAGCAGTTCTTC; clone size: .; J gene: TRBJ2-1; CDR3 length: 15; D gene: TRBD1; V gene: TRBV6-5
CDR3 protein: CASSVSSGDPDTQYF; CDR3 DNA: TGCGCCAGCAGTGTTTCTAGCGGGGACCCAGATACGCAGTATTTT; clone size: .; J gene: TRBJ2-3; CDR3 length: 15; D gene: TRBD2; V gene: TRBV10-2
CDR3 protein: CASSYSRAPNTEAFF; CDR3 DNA: TGTGCCAGCAGTTACTCGAGAGCGCCGAACACTGAAGCTTTCTTT; clone size: .; J gene: TRBJ1-1; CDR3 length: 15; D gene: .; V gene: TRBV6-5
CDR3 protein: CASSSGTGNTIYF; CDR3 DNA: TGTGCCAGCTCGTCAGGGACTGGAAACACCATATATTTT; clone size: .; J gene: TRBJ1-3; CDR3 length: 13; D gene: .; V gene: TRBV18
CDR3 protein: CASSENGIGQPQHF; CDR3 DNA: TGTGCCAGCAGTGAAAACGGGATCGGCCAGCCCCAGCATTTT; clone size: .; J gene: TRBJ1-5; CDR3 length: 14; D gene: .; V gene: TRBV2
CDR3 protein: CASSLFSPGNSPLHF; CDR3 DNA: TGTGCCAGCAGTTTATTCAGCCCGGGAAATTCACCCCTCCACTTT; clone size: .; J gene: TRBJ1-6; CDR3 length: 15; D gene: .; V gene: TRBV27
CDR3 protein: CASSSARGPNQPQHF; CDR3 DNA: TGTGCCAGCAGCTCGGCCAGGGGTCCCAATCAGCCCCAGCATTTT; clone size: .; J gene: TRBJ1-5; CDR3 length: 15; D gene: .; V gene: TRBV11-2
CDR3 protein: CASRPIRDRGRDRNTEAFF; CDR3 DNA: TGCGCCAGCAGACCCATTCGGGACAGGGGGCGCGACAGGAACACTGAAGCTTTCTTT; clone size: .; J gene: TRBJ1-1; CDR3 length: 19; D gene: TRBD1; V gene: TRBV4-1
CDR3 protein: CASSLGPGAGNTIYF; CDR3 DNA: TGTGCCAGCAGCTTGGGTCCGGGAGCCGGAAACACCATATATTTT; clone size: .; J gene: TRBJ1-3; CDR3 length: 15; D gene: .; V gene: TRBV5-6
CDR3 protein: CASSYGTGGTETQYF; CDR3 DNA: TGTGCCAGCAGTTATGGGACAGGGGGCACGGAGACCCAGTACTTC; clone size: .; J gene: TRBJ2-5; CDR3 length: 15; D gene: TRBD1; V gene: TRBV6-2/TRBV6-3
CDR3 protein: CASSRRTSGGLTDTQYF; CDR3 DNA: TGTGCCAGCAGCCGCAGGACTAGCGGGGGCCTCACAGATACGCAGTATTTT; clone size: .; J gene: TRBJ2-3; CDR3 length: 17; D gene: TRBD2; V gene: TRBV7-9
CDR3 protein: CASSQRDRELFF; CDR3 DNA: TGTGCCAGCAGCCAGAGGGATCGGGAGCTGTTTTTT; clone size: once; J gene: TRBJ2-2; CDR3 length: 12; D gene: .; V gene: TRBV7-2
CDR3 protein: CASSLAGFKGEAFF; CDR3 DNA: TGTGCCAGCAGCTTGGCCGGGTTTAAGGGGGAAGCTTTCTTT; clone size: .; J gene: TRBJ1-1; CDR3 length: 14; D gene: .; V gene: TRBV5-4
CDR3 protein: CASGRGGEYEQYF; CDR3 DNA: TGTGCCAGCGGGCGGGGGGGAGAGTACGAGCAGTACTTC; clone size: .; J gene: TRBJ2-7; CDR3 length: 13; D gene: TRBD2; V gene: TRBV7-2
CDR3 protein: CATSRSYQGASNQPQHF; CDR3 DNA: TGTGCCACCAGCAGATCCTACCAGGGGGCAAGCAATCAGCCCCAGCATTTT; clone size: few; J gene: TRBJ1-5; CDR3 length: 17; D gene: TRBD1; V gene: TRBV15
CDR3 protein: CASSLGTNQPQHF; CDR3 DNA: TGTGCCAGCTCACTCGGTACCAATCAGCCCCAGCATTTT; clone size: .; J gene: TRBJ1-5; CDR3 length: 13; D gene: .; V gene: TRBV11-2
CDR3 protein: CASSLRGGGMTQYF; CDR3 DNA: TGTGCCAGCAGCTTGAGGGGAGGGGGAATGACCCAGTACTTC; clone size: .; J gene: TRBJ2-5; CDR3 length: 14; D gene: .; V gene: TRBV5-5
CDR3 protein: CSAALGTEAFF; CDR3 DNA: TGCAGTGCTGCACTTGGCACTGAAGCTTTCTTT; clone size: .; J gene: TRBJ1-1; CDR3 length: 11; D gene: .; V gene: TRBV20-1
CDR3 protein: CASSSGRGMSYGYTF; CDR3 DNA: TGTGCCAGCTCATCCGGCCGGGGGATGAGCTATGGCTACACCTTC; clone size: .; J gene: TRBJ1-2; CDR3 length: 15; D gene: .; V gene: TRBV18
CDR3 protein: CASSMLAVGTDTQYF; CDR3 DNA: TGCGCCAGCAGCATGCTAGCGGTCGGCACAGATACGCAGTATTTT; clone size: .; J gene: TRBJ2-3; CDR3 length: 15; D gene: TRBD2; V gene: TRBV5-1
CDR3 protein: CASSVTEETQYF; CDR3 DNA: TGTGCCAGCAGTGTCACAGAAGAGACCCAGTACTTC; clone size: .; J gene: TRBJ2-5; CDR3 length: 12; D gene: .; V gene: TRBV2
CDR3 protein: CASSPGVSSYEQYF; CDR3 DNA: TGTGCCAGCAGTCCAGGGGTAAGCTCCTACGAGCAGTACTTC; clone size: once; J gene: TRBJ2-7; CDR3 length: 14; D gene: .; V gene: TRBV27
CDR3 protein: CASSLIAGGAEQYF; CDR3 DNA: TGTGCCAGCAGCTTAATAGCGGGGGGGGCCGAGCAGTACTTC; clone size: .; J gene: TRBJ2-7; CDR3 length: 14; D gene: TRBD2; V gene: TRBV4-2
CDR3 protein: CASSDEVNYGYTF; CDR3 DNA: TGTGCCAGCAGTGACGAGGTTAACTATGGCTACACCTTC; clone size: .; J gene: TRBJ1-2; CDR3 length: 13; D gene: .; V gene: TRBV6-1
CDR3 protein: CASSLGGRGQPQHF; CDR3 DNA: TGTGCCAGCAGCCTTGGAGGGAGAGGTCAGCCCCAGCATTTT; clone size: .; J gene: TRBJ1-5; CDR3 length: 14; D gene: .; V gene: TRBV7-9
CDR3 protein: CASSVQVLDEQFF; CDR3 DNA: TGTGCCAGCAGCGTACAGGTATTGGATGAGCAGTTCTTC; clone size: .; J gene: TRBJ2-1; CDR3 length: 13; D gene: .; V gene: TRBV9
CDR3 protein: CASSYLGTGFTDTQYF; CDR3 DNA: TGTGCCAGCAGCTACTTGGGGACAGGCTTCACAGATACGCAGTATTTT; clone size: .; J gene: TRBJ2-3; CDR3 length: 16; D gene: TRBD1; V gene: TRBV7-9
CDR3 protein: CASSGGPRIDNEQFF; CDR3 DNA: TGTGCCAGCAGCGGAGGACCCCGAATAGACAATGAGCAGTTCTTC; clone size: .; J gene: TRBJ2-1; CDR3 length: 15; D gene: .; V gene: TRBV5-4
CDR3 protein: CASSPRGFISLNSPLHF; CDR3 DNA: TGTGCCAGCAGCCCCAGGGGTTTTATCTCACTTAATTCACCCCTCCACTTT; clone size: once; J gene: TRBJ1-6; CDR3 length: 17; D gene: .; V gene: TRBV11-2
CDR3 protein: CASRAIWTGIGEQYF; CDR3 DNA: TGTGCCAGCAGGGCGATATGGACAGGTATCGGCGAGCAGTACTTC; clone size: .; J gene: TRBJ2-7; CDR3 length: 15; D gene: TRBD1; V gene: TRBV6-5
CDR3 protein: CASSIDGGEETQYF; CDR3 DNA: TGTGCCAGTAGTATTGACGGGGGGGAAGAGACCCAGTACTTC; clone size: .; J gene: TRBJ2-5; CDR3 length: 14; D gene: TRBD2; V gene: TRBV19
CDR3 protein: CASSLGGLVYGYTF; CDR3 DNA: TGTGCCAGCAGCTTGGGCGGCTTAGTTTATGGCTACACCTTC; clone size: .; J gene: TRBJ1-2; CDR3 length: 14; D gene: .; V gene: TRBV5-4
CDR3 protein: CASSGPGQGIYGYTF; CDR3 DNA: TGTGCCAGCAGCGGTCCGGGACAGGGGATCTATGGCTACACCTTC; clone size: .; J gene: TRBJ1-2; CDR3 length: 15; D gene: TRBD1; V gene: TRBV9
CDR3 protein: CASSTRGNSYEQYF; CDR3 DNA: TGTGCCAGCAGCACCAGGGGGAATTCCTACGAGCAGTACTTC; clone size: once; J gene: TRBJ2-7; CDR3 length: 14; D gene: TRBD1; V gene: TRBV6-2/TRBV6-3
CDR3 protein: CASNRDSPSSGNTIYF; CDR3 DNA: TGTGCCAGCAACCGGGACAGTCCTTCCTCTGGAAACACCATATATTTT; clone size: .; J gene: TRBJ1-3; CDR3 length: 16; D gene: TRBD1; V gene: TRBV2
CDR3 protein: CASSPAPGQGYEQYF; CDR3 DNA: TGTGCCAGCAGCCCCGCCCCGGGACAGGGCTACGAGCAGTACTTC; clone size: .; J gene: TRBJ2-7; CDR3 length: 15; D gene: TRBD1; V gene: TRBV7-9
CDR3 protein: CASSPTPLVAGFSDTQYF; CDR3 DNA: TGTGCCAGCTCACCAACGCCCCTAGTAGCGGGGTTTTCGGATACGCAGTATTTT; clone size: .; J gene: TRBJ2-3; CDR3 length: 18; D gene: TRBD2; V gene: TRBV18
CDR3 protein: CASSGTGSYNEQFF; CDR3 DNA: TGTGCCAGCAGTGGGACAGGCTCCTACAATGAGCAGTTCTTC; clone size: .; J gene: TRBJ2-1; CDR3 length: 14; D gene: TRBD1; V gene: TRBV25-1
CDR3 protein: CASLKSGDLYGYTF; CDR3 DNA: TGTGCCAGCCTTAAATCGGGGGACCTCTATGGCTACACCTTC; clone size: .; J gene: TRBJ1-2; CDR3 length: 14; D gene: .; V gene: TRBV6-5
CDR3 protein: CASSRRTSGAFTGELFF; CDR3 DNA: TGCGCCAGCAGCCGACGAACTAGCGGGGCTTTCACCGGGGAGCTGTTTTTT; clone size: .; J gene: TRBJ2-2; CDR3 length: 17; D gene: TRBD2; V gene: TRBV4-3
CDR3 protein: CASSRRALNTGELFF; CDR3 DNA: TGTGCCAGCAGTCGGAGGGCCCTGAACACCGGGGAGCTGTTTTTT; clone size: .; J gene: TRBJ2-2; CDR3 length: 15; D gene: .; V gene: TRBV6-5
CDR3 protein: CASSLWDRPYEQYF; CDR3 DNA: TGTGCCAGCAGTCTCTGGGACAGACCCTACGAGCAGTACTTC; clone size: .; J gene: TRBJ2-7; CDR3 length: 14; D gene: TRBD1; V gene: TRBV27
CDR3 protein: CATSRDSSSYNSPLHF; CDR3 DNA: TGTGCCACCAGCAGAGATAGTAGCTCCTATAATTCACCCCTCCACTTT; clone size: .; J gene: TRBJ1-6; CDR3 length: 16; D gene: .; V gene: TRBV15
CDR3 protein: CASSLSAEETQYF; CDR3 DNA: TGCGCCAGCAGCTTGTCCGCAGAAGAGACCCAGTACTTC; clone size: .; J gene: TRBJ2-5; CDR3 length: 13; D gene: .; V gene: TRBV5-1
CDR3 protein: CASRRTWRGEKLFF; CDR3 DNA: TGTGCCAGCAGGAGGACATGGCGAGGCGAAAAACTGTTTTTT; clone size: .; J gene: TRBJ1-4; CDR3 length: 14; D gene: .; V gene: TRBV3-1/TRBV3-2
CDR3 protein: CASSLRGSRSGYGYTF; CDR3 DNA: TGTGCCAGCAGCTTGCGGGGTTCCAGGTCGGGTTATGGCTACACCTTC; clone size: .; J gene: TRBJ1-2; CDR3 length: 16; D gene: .; V gene: TRBV5-6
CDR3 protein: CASSLSGAGRRGNQPQHF; CDR3 DNA: TGTGCCAGCAGTTTATCGGGGGCAGGGAGAAGGGGCAATCAGCCCCAGCATTTT; clone size: .; J gene: TRBJ1-5; CDR3 length: 18; D gene: .; V gene: TRBV27
CDR3 protein: CASSPSGSNSPLHF; CDR3 DNA: TGTGCCAGCAGTCCATCAGGTTCGAATTCACCCCTCCACTTT; clone size: .; J gene: TRBJ1-6; CDR3 length: 14; D gene: .; V gene: TRBV27